Listed here are 8 T cell receptor beta chains from one sample, sequenced in a study of blood T cell repertoires in COVID-19. TCRdb's table, derived via immunoSEQ multiplex PCR, lists solely in-frame clones and lacks some. Of about 350,000 clones detected, 75% to 90% appear once; the ten largest clones hold just over 7%. Sequencing was carried out using peripheral blood. The receptors come from a woman aged 55-69 years with COVID-19, enrolled during active disease.

This clone appeared once. The chain carries TRBV5-6 and TRBJ2-7; TRBD1 matches at 8 bases. Trimming cost V 4 bases and J 7 bases; bases outside gene matches: 10. The CDR3 consists of 14 residues. Germline CDR1 SGHDT, CDR2 YYEEEE. This CDR3 reads CASSSYQTGGEQYF. CDR3 coding DNA: TGTGCCAGCAGCAGTTACCAAACAGGGGGTGAGCAGTACTTC. The full variable domain, rest sourced from reference TRBV5-6 and TRBJ2-7, is DAGVTQSPTHLIKTRGQQVTLRCSPKSGHDTVSWYQQALGQGPQFIFQYYEEEERQRGNFPDRFSGHQFPNYSSELNVNALLLGDSALYLCASSSYQTGGEQYFGPGTRLTVT.

A few counts support this clone. The V and J genes are TRBV4-2 and TRBJ1-6, with 7 positions matching TRBD1. This CDR3 is 15 amino acids long. With 0 bases clipped from V and 7 bases from J, the junction kept 3 bases outside the gene matches. CDR1 LGHNA and CDR2 YNFKEQ come from the germline V gene. This chain's CDR3 is CASSQEGGPNSPLHF. The CDR3 DNA is TGTGCCAGCAGCCAAGAAGGGGGCCCGAATTCACCCCTCCACTTT.

DNA for the CDR3: TGTGCCAGCAGCACCCAGGGGGCCCCCTACAATGAGCAGTTCTTC. Residues: CASSTQGAPYNEQFF. The V and J genes are TRBV7-2 and TRBJ2-1; 8 bases are a match to TRBD1. Per the germline V gene, CDR1 is SGHTA and CDR2 is FQGNSA. CDR3 length: 15 amino acids. J gave up 2 bases and V 5 bases, and 5 bases lay outside the gene matches.

Written as DNA, the CDR3 is TGTGCCAGCACCGTTCGGGAGGGCCACGAGCAGTACTTC. Its translation: CASTVREGHEQYF. The chain couples TRBV5-6 to TRBJ2-7; 8 bases are a match to TRBD2. The CDR3 sequence is 13 residues long. The germline gives CDR1 SGHDT, CDR2 YYEEEE. With 6 bases clipped from V and 5 bases from J, the junction kept 7 bases outside the gene matches.

The CDR3 coding sequence is TGCAGTGCTAGTTTCCTAGCGGGGGTGGGGGACAATGAGCAGTTCTTC. Translated: CSASFLAGVGDNEQFF. The chain has TRBV20-1 and TRBJ2-1, with 10 nucleotides matching TRBD2. CDR1 DFQATT and CDR2 SNEGSKA come from the germline V gene (reference sequence). J lost 5 bases, V lost 3 bases, and 10 bases had no gene match. This CDR3 contains 16 residues.

The chain links TRBV10-3 to TRBJ2-2, with 12 nucleotides matching TRBD2. J gave up 5 bases and V 6 bases, and 4 bases lay outside the gene matches. There are 15 residues in the CDR3. The germline V gene encodes CDR1 ENHRY and CDR2 SYGVKD. The CDR3 protein is CAISGLAGITGELFF. CDR3 coding DNA: TGTGCCATCAGCGGACTAGCGGGGATAACCGGGGAGCTGTTTTTT.

The chain couples TRBV7-3 to TRBJ1-6; a possible D gene is TRBD1 (6 bases). Germline assignment: CDR1 SGHTA and CDR2 FQGTGA. V was pared by 5 bases and J by 6 bases, with 17 bases between. CDR3 length: 16 residues. CDR3 coding DNA: TGTGCCAGCAGCCTATACGGGGGGGCGACTAATTCACCCCTCCACTTT. Its translation: CASSLYGGATNSPLHF.

This clone was observed a single time. The chain is built from TRBV2 and TRBJ1-1; possibly TRBD1 for D (6 bases). Germline values: CDR1 SNHLY, CDR2 FYNNEI. V dropped 9 bases and J dropped 4 bases, with 21 bases sitting between them. The CDR3 is made up of 15 amino acids. DNA for the CDR3: TGTGCCAGAGACGGGGAGGGGGAAGGAGGCACTGAAGCTTTCTTT. It codes for CARDGEGEGGTEAFF. Supplemented by reference TRBV2 and TRBJ1-1, the full variable domain reads EPEVTQTPSHQVTQMGQEVILRCVPISNHLYFYWYRQILGQKVEFLVSFYNNEISEKSEIFDDQFSVERPDGSNFTLKIRSTKLEDSAMYFCARDGEGEGGTEAFFGQGTRLTVV.